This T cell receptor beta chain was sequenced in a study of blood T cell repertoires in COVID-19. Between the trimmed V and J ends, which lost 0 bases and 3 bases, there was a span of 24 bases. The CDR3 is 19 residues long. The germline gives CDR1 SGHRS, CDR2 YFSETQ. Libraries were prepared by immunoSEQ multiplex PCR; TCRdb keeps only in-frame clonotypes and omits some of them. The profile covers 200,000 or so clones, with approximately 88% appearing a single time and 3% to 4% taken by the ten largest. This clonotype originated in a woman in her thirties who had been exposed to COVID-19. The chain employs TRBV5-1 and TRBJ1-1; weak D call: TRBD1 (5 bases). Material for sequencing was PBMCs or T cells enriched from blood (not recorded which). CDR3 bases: TGCGCCAGCAGCTTGGAATTGGGGCGACTGGGGTTAGGGGACACTGAAGCTTTCTTT. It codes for CASSLELGRLGLGDTEAFF.